This T cell receptor (beta chain) was identified during a study of blood T cell repertoires in COVID-19. V lost 5 bases to trimming and J lost 1 base, with 14 bases between them. The CDR3 totals 15 residues. CDR1 is LNHDA and CDR2 is SQIVND in the germline V gene (reference sequence). Seattle researchers signed up patients amid active infection and tracked them longitudinally. In the original analysis: Amplification from reference gene primers served as the basis for estimated nucleated cell counts. Generated by immunoSEQ multiplex PCR, the TCRdb table keeps only in-frame clones and is missing some. That table supplies the V and J calls and clone size; D and trimming were determined from the DNA. The sample shows about 290,000 clones, roughly 86% of them seen only once.

The TCR was taken from a woman aged 25 to 45 with COVID-19, enrolled during active disease. The source material was peripheral blood. This rearrangement joins TRBV19 to TRBJ1-1, with D perhaps matching TRBD1 (6 bases). The CDR3 DNA reads TGTGCCAGTAGTGGAATTGGGACATCGAACACTGAAGCTTTCTTT. Translation gives CASSGIGTSNTEAFF.